The present T cell receptor (beta chain) was sequenced within a study of OX40 agonist ivuxolimab in advanced cancers. Study as a whole: Patients were dosed intravenously with ivuxolimab at 0.01 to 10 mg/kg every 2 weeks.

The CDR3 length is 14 residues. Trimming pared 6 bases from V and 4 bases from J, leaving 15 bases between. The V gene's germline CDR1 is SEHNR and CDR2 FQNEAQ (reference sequence). This clone has just one count. The antigen remains unidentified. Profiling relied on immunoSEQ multiplex PCR, and the TCRdb table lists in-frame clones only, not all of them. The repertoire consists of several thousand clones, with about 85% occurring once and the leading ten covering around 15%. Study-level results: Nonresponders included some who also had low normalized T-cell clonal expansion.

The V and J genes are TRBV7-9 and TRBJ1-2; tentatively, D is TRBD1 (6 bases). Source: CD4+ or CD8+ T cells sorted from blood, taken in a trial of the OX40 agonist ivuxolimab. This clonotype was obtained from an adult with an advanced solid tumor such as melanoma, head and neck, liver or kidney cancer. CDR3 sequence: CASRPGDLLYGYTF. CDR3 in DNA: TGTGCCAGCAGACCAGGGGACCTGCTCTATGGCTACACCTTC.